This T cell receptor beta chain was recovered during a study of T cell responses to AZD1222 COVID-19 vaccine. Turning to this clone: The antigen is unknown.

V was pared by 3 bases and J by 6 bases, with 9 bases between. Germline CDR1 and CDR2: KGHSH and LQKENI. The CDR3 loop spans 14 amino acids. Whole-study findings and limits: Reports indicate that nearly half of spike-specific TCRs are directed at unmutated variant regions. Baseline seropositivity characterized only a handful of AZD1222 recipients. White British donors predominated, females outnumbered males, and clonal diversity was possibly underestimated.

Data came from immunoSEQ multiplex PCR; TCRdb stores just in-frame clones and leaves some out. The sample lists roughly 120,000 clones, approximately 83% occurring once. The sequence was collected from an adult in good health. This material consisted of peripheral blood, taken on day 0 of MenACWY control vaccination. The chain combines TRBV18 with TRBJ1-6, with D unclear. CDR3 nucleotide sequence: TGTGCCAGCTCACCCGAGACTAGTAATTCACCCCTCCACTTT. This translates into CASSPETSNSPLHF.